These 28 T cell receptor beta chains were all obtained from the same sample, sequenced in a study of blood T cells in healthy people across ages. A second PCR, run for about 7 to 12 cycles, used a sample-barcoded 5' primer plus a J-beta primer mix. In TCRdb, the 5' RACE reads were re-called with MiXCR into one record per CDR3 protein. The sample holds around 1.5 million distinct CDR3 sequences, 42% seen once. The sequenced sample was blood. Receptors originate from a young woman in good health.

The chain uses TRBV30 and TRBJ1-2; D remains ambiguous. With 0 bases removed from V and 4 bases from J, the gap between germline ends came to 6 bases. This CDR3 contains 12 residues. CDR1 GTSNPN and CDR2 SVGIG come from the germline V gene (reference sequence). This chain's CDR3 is CAWSVQSYGYTF. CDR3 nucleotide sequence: TGTGCCTGGAGTGTACAGTCCTATGGCTACACCTTC.

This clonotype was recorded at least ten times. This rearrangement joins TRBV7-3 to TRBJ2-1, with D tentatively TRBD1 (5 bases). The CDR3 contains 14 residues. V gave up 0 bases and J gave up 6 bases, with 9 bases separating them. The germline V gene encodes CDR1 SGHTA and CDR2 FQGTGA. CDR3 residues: CASSLTDKGNEQFF. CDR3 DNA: TGTGCCAGCAGCTTAACGGACAAGGGCAATGAGCAGTTCTTC.

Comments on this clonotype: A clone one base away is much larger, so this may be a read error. Here the CDR3 reads CASSLVLSSYEQFF. In DNA form, the CDR3 reads TGTGCCAGCAGCCTAGTCCTGAGCTCCTACGAGCAGTTCTTC. The V call is TRBV4-2, the J call TRBJ2-7; D is unresolved. The J call may be in error: the DNA end matches TRBJ2-1 better. The CDR3 length is 14 residues. Per the germline V gene, CDR1 is LGHNA and CDR2 is YNFKEQ.

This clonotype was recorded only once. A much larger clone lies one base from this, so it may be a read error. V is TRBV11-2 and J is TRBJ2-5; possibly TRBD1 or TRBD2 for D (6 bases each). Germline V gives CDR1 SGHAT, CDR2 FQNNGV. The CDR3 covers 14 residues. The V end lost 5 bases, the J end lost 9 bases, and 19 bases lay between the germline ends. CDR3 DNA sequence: TGTGCCAGCAGCGGCGGGACACTCATGGGGGCCCAGTACTTC. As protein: CASSGGTLMGAQYF.

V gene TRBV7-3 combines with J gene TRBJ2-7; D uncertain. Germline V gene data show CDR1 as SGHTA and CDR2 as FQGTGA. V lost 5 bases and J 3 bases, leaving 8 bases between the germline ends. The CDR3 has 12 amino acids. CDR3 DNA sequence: TGTGCCAGCAGCCACCCTGGCTACGAGCAGTACTTC. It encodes CASSHPGYEQYF.

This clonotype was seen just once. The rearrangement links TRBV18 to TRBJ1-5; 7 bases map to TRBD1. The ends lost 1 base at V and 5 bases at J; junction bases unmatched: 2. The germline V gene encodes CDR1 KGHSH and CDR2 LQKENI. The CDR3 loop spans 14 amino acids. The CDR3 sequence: CASSPQQGDQPQHF. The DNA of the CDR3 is TGTGCCAGCTCACCACAGCAGGGGGATCAGCCCCAGCATTTT.

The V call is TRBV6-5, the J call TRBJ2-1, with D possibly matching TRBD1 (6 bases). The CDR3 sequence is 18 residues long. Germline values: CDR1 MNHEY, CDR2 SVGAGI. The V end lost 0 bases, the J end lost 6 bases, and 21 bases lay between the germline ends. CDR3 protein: CASSYSSLAPTRGNEQFF. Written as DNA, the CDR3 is TGTGCCAGCAGTTACTCCTCCCTAGCACCTACCAGGGGCAATGAGCAGTTCTTC.

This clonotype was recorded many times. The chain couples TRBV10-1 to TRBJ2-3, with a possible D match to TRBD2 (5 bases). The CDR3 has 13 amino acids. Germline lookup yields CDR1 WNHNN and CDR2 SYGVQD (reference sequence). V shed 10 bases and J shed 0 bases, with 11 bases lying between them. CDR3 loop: CATKGVSTDTQYF. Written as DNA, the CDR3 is TGCGCCACCAAGGGAGTGAGCACAGATACGCAGTATTTT.

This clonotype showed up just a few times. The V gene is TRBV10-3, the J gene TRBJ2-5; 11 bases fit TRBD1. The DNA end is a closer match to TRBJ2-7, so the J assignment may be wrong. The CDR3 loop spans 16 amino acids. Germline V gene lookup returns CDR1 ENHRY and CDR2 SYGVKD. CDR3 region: CAIRMSPGQGAGEQYF. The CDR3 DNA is TGTGCCATCAGGATGAGTCCAGGACAGGGGGCTGGCGAGCAGTACTTC.

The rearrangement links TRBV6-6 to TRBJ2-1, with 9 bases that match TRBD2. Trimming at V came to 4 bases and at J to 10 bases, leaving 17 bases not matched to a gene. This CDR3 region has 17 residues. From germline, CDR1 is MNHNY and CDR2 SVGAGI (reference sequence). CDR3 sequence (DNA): TGTGCCAGCAGTTCCCCGGGGTGGACTAGCGAGATGCAGGAGCAGTTCTTC. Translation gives CASSSPGWTSEMQEQFF.

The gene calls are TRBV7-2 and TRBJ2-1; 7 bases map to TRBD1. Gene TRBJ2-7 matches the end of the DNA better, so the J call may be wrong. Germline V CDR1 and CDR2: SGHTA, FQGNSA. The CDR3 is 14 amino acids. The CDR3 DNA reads TGTGCCAGCAGCTCGGGACAGTACTACAATGAGCAGTACTTC. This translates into CASSSGQYYNEQYF.

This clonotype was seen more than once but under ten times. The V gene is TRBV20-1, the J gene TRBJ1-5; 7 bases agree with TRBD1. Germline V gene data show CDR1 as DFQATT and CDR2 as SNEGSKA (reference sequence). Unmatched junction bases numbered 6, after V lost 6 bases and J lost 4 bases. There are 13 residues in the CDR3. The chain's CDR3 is CSAAGQENQPQHF. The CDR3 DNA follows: TGCAGTGCCGCCGGACAGGAGAATCAGCCCCAGCATTTT.

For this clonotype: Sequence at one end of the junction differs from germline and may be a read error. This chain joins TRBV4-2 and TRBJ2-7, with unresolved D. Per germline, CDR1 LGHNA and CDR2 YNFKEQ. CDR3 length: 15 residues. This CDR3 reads CTSSQDMGYGYEQYF. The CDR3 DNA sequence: TGTACCAGCAGCCAAGACATGGGTTACGGCTACGAGCAGTACTTC.

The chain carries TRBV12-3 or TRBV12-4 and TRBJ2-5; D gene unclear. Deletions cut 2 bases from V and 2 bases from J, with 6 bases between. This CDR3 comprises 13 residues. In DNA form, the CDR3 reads TGTGCCAGCAGTTTAATGCATCAAGAGACCCAGTACTTC. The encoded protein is CASSLMHQETQYF.

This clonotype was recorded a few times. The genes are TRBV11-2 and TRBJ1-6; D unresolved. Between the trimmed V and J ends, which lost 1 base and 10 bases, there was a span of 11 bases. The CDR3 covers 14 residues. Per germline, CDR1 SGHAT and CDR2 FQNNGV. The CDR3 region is CASSLGERWSPLHF. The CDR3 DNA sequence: TGTGCCAGCAGCTTAGGAGAGAGATGGTCACCCCTCCACTTT. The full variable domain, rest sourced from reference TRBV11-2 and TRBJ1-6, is EAGVAQSPRYKIIEKRQSVAFWCNPISGHATLYWYQQILGQGPKLLIQFQNNGVVDDSQLPKDRFSAERLKGVDSTLKIQPAKLEDSAVYLCASSLGERWSPLHFGNGTRLTVT.

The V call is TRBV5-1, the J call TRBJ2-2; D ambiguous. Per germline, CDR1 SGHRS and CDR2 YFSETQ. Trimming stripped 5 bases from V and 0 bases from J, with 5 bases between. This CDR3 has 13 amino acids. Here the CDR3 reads CASRATNTGELFF. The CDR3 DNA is TGCGCCAGCAGGGCGACGAACACCGGGGAGCTGTTTTTT. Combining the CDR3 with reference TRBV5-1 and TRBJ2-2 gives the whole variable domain KAGVTQTPRYLIKTRGQQVTLSCSPISGHRSVSWYQQTPGQGLQFLFEYFSETQRNKGNFPGRFSGRQFSNSRSEMNVSTLELGDSALYLCASRATNTGELFFGEGSRLTVL.

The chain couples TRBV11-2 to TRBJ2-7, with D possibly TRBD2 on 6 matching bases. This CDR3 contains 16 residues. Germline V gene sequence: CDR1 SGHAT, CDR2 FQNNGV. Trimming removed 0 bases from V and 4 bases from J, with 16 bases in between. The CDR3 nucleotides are TGTGCCAGCAGCTTAGATCGCGGCGGAGGGGCTTACGAGCAGTACTTC. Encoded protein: CASSLDRGGGAYEQYF.

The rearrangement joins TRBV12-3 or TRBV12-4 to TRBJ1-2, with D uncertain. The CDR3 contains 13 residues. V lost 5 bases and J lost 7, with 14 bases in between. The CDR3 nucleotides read TGTGCCAGCAGTGCCAGGATAGCGTCTGGCTACACCTTC. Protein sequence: CASSARIASGYTF.

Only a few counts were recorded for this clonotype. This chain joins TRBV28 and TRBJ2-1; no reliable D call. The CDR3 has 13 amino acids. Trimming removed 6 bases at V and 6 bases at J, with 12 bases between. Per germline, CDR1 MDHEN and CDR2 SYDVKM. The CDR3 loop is CASRGIVGNEQFF. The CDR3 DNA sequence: TGTGCCAGCAGGGGCATCGTGGGCAATGAGCAGTTCTTC.

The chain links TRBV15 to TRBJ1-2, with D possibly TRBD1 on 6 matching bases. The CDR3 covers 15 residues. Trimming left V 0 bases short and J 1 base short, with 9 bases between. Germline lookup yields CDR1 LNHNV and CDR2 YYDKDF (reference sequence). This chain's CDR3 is CATSREGTINYGYTF. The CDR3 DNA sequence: TGTGCCACCAGCAGAGAGGGGACAATTAACTATGGCTACACCTTC. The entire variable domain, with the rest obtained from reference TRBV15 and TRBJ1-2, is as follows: DAMVIQNPRYQVTQFGKPVTLSCSQTLNHNVMYWYQQKSSQAPKLLFHYYDKDFNNEADTPDNFQSRRPNTSFCFLDIRSPGLGDTAMYLCATSREGTINYGYTFGSGTRLTVV.

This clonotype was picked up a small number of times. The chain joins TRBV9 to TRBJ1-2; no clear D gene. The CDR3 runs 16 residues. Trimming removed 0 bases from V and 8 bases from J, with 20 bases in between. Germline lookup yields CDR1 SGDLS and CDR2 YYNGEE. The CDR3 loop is CASSVVGGLGREGYTF. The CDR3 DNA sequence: TGTGCCAGCAGCGTAGTAGGAGGACTAGGTCGGGAAGGCTACACCTTC. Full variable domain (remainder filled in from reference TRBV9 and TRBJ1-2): DSGVTQTPKHLITATGQRVTLRCSPRSGDLSVYWYQQSLDQGLQFLIQYYNGEERAKGNILERFSAQQFPDLHSELNLSSLELGDSALYFCASSVVGGLGREGYTFGSGTRLTVV.

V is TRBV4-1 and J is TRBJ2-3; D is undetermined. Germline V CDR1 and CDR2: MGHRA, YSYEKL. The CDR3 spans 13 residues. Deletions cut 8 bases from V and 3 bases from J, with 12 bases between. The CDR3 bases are TGCGCCAGCGCGCTTGCGGAGACAGATACGCAGTATTTT. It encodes CASALAETDTQYF.

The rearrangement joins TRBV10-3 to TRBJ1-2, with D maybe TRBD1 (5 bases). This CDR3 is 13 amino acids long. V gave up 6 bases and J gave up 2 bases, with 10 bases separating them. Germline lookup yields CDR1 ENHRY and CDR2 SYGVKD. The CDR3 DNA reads TGTGCCATCAGGTTTGACAGCAACTATGGCTACACCTTC. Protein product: CAIRFDSNYGYTF.

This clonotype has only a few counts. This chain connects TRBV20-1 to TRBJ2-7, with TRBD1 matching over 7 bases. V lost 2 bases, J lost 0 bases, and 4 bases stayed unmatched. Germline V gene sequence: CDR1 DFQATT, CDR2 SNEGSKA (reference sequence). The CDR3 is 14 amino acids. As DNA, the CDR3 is TGCAGTGCTAGACCGAACAGGGGCTCCTACGAGCAGTACTTC. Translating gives CSARPNRGSYEQYF.

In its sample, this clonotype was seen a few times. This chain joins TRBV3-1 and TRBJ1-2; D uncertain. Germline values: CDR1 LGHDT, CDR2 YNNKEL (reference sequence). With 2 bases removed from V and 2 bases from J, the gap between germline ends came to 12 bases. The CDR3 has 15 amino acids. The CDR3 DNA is TGTGCCAGCAGCCAAAGGAATCAGCCCAACTATGGCTACACCTTC. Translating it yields CASSQRNQPNYGYTF.

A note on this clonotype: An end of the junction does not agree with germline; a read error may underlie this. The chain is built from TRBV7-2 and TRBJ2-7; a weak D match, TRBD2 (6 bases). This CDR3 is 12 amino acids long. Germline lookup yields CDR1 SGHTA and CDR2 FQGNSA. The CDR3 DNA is TGTGACAGCAGTGGGAGCGGGCACGAGCAGTACTTC. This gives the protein CDSSGSGHEQYF.

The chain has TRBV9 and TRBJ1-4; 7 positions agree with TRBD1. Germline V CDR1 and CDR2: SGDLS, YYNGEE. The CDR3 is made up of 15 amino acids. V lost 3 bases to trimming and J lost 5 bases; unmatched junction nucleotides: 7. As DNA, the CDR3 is TGTGCCAGCAGCGCGGGGACAGCGGGAAATGAAAAACTGTTTTTT. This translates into CASSAGTAGNEKLFF.

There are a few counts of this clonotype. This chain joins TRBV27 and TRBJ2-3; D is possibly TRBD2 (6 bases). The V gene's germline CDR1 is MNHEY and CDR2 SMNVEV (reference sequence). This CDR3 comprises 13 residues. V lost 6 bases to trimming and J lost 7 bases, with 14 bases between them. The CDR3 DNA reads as TGTGCCAGCAGCCCTATTGGGAGGCATACGCAGTATTTT. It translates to CASSPIGRHTQYF.